This T cell receptor beta chain was sequenced for a study of early T cells in non-severe SARS-CoV-2 infection. Study in general: From unsorted whole blood, bulk RNA was sequenced, and the chains remained unpaired.

The CDR3 runs 14 residues. Unmatched junction bases numbered 6, after V lost 5 bases and J lost 5 bases. Germline assignment: CDR1 SGHRS and CDR2 YFSETQ. Individually, cDNA molecules had unique molecular identifiers attached to them. Each CDR3 protein is one row after TCRdb ran MiXCR on the 5' RACE reads. The sample records about 92,000 distinct CDR3 sequences, over 15% being singletons. This clonotype was seen a handful of times. Sequenced: whole blood. The clonotype originates from an adult who was a healthcare worker with PCR-confirmed SARS-CoV-2 infection or an uninfected control (not recorded which). J is TRBJ2-1 and V is TRBV5-1; 8 bases agree with TRBD2. CDR3 in DNA: TGCGCCAGCAGAGAGGTAGCGGGGAACAATGAGCAGTTCTTC. Protein sequence: CASREVAGNNEQFF.